This T cell receptor (beta chain) was recorded in a study of cytomegalovirus exposure and HLA in healthy donors (dated by TCRdb to 2016 to 2017). With regard to the full study: According to an earlier analysis of a few hundred of the donors, 200 million or so T cells yielded some 120 million unique TCR beta sequences and approximately 300 Gb of sequence data. The later analysis used no new phenotypic data to find candidate immune exposures, relying instead on TCR beta sequences and their occurrence across donors. Donor age, sex, ethnicity and CMV serostatus were compiled together with the repertoire data. Both class I and class II loci were covered by HLA typing, at four-digit resolution. The study used immunosequencing to profile the T cell repertoires of approximately 690 subjects and linked those repertoires to cytomegalovirus serostatus. An early release that covered several hundred HLA-typed donors contained approximately 300 gigabases of sequencing data and 65 million to 100 million unique TCR sequences. In a later genetic analysis, genome-wide SNP genotypes for about 55% of the roughly 670 donors were used, and that subset was treated as a discovery cohort. On average, roughly 200,000 unique TCR beta nucleotide sequences were sequenced per donor among some 420 genotyped donors of the cohort, with roughly 18% of those sequences being non-productive. Roughly 5 DR-DQ haplotypes were treated as single units for association and clustering because of strong linkage in the cohort. To decide whether each TCR beta V gene segment behaved as functional or pseudogenic, an earlier analysis of some 600 of the donors relied on high-throughput TCR beta sequencing. Along with the approximately 700-subject first cohort, a separate validation cohort of approximately 110 different subjects was used. To study patterns of TCR occurrence, a later analysis re-analyzed previously published TCR beta repertoires from 550 to 800 donors and added high-resolution HLA genotyping. To predict cytomegalovirus infection status, the study combined high-throughput TCR immunosequencing, statistical association of individual TCRs with disease status, and machine learning. The number of typed donors differed by locus: roughly 629-640 for A, B, C, DRB1 and DQB1; approximately 520 for DQA1; over 600 for DPA1; and about 450 for DPB1. The study aimed to test whether signatures of past pathogen exposure could be identified by cataloging public T cell receptors. Every repertoire in the discovery cohort had been generated on one and the same sequencing platform. Of the 300 to 500 genotyped donors, 80% to 90% were placed in the genetic ancestry cluster associated with self-reported Caucasian donors.

V is clipped by 4 bases and J by 7 bases, and the sequence between their germline boundaries is 8 bases long. The CDR3 numbers 11 residues from cysteine through phenylalanine. Only the CDR3 region is kept as DNA, spanning 33 bases read in frame from base 1. The germline V gene (reference sequence) gives CDR1 as SGHNT and CDR2 as YYREEE. The cohort was made up of about 670 healthy bone marrow donors. Cohort members were all nominally healthy when sampled, although unrecorded immune exposures were likely present. The donor tested CMV seronegative and was one of the 352 seronegative cohort members. A peripheral blood sample was collected from each donor, and TCR beta sequencing was performed on peripheral blood mononuclear cells. Genomic DNA extraction from the blood cell samples was performed with the Qiagen DNeasy Blood Extraction Kit. Points on this clone: What this receptor recognizes is not known. No base quality information exists; no much larger clone differs at one position.

The full study reports these points: Some IMGT-functional V segments, including TRBV6-2 and TRBV6-3, could not be distinguished by the 87-base-pair reads and were therefore excluded. Linkage disequilibrium might explain the correlated functional status among segregating V segments, but an unknown experimental factor could not be ruled out. While some public TCRs were present in many individuals, most TCR sequences turned up only very rarely across donors. In vitro tests confirmed that a few of the cytomegalovirus-associated TCR beta chains recognize cytomegalovirus antigens. In both the original and validation cohorts, the classifier was reported to diagnose cytomegalovirus status with high specificity and sensitivity. At a false discovery rate of 0.05, a later analysis linked some 18,000 TCR beta sequences to specific HLA alleles. A later analysis found that HLA-associated TCR beta chains were more clonally expanded and had lower generation probabilities than equally common non-associated chains. A later genetic analysis reported fewer N-insertions in productive TCRs among donors in an Asian-associated ancestry cluster than the roughly 700-donor mean. The only immune exposure information available for the cohort was CMV serostatus. The earlier analysis of almost 600 of the donors excluded seventeen rarely observed V segments, including chromosome 9 orphons, because counts were too low. A cluster of highly shared sequence variants was judged likely to be a technical artifact of the sequencing pipeline. In a later analysis, most CMV-associated TCR beta chains were found to appear HLA-restricted, with HLA associations seemingly driven largely by CMV exposure. A further reported finding was that TCR beta sequences accurately predicted the HLA-A and HLA-B alleles for most subjects in the first cohort. V-gene and J-gene trimming of TCR beta chains was associated with a missense DCLRE1C variant in a later genetic analysis, and the association was replicated in an independent cohort. Assigning TCR associations to individual alleles was difficult when HLA alleles, especially DR and DQ, strongly co-occurred. Because HLA typing was unavailable for some donors at each locus, only the typed subset was used in association tests. An earlier analysis of 587 of the donors showed that most TCR beta V segments appeared in productive rearrangements either about 87% or about 30% of the time, which broadly matched IMGT annotations. A later analysis found that TCR association rates varied across HLA loci, with DRB1 alleles showing the most associated TCRs and HLA-C alleles the fewest. In this cohort, only TCR beta chains were sequenced, and detectable features were limited by the absence of alpha or paired-chain data. Presence/absence analyses assumed roughly uniform sequencing depth across donors, an assumption that may not hold. In a later analysis, several top co-occurrence clusters were reported to appear linked to parvovirus B19, influenza, CMV and Epstein-Barr virus. According to the authors, the approach could potentially be generalized to other disease states and immunological phenotypes. A total of fewer than 200 TCR beta chains were listed by the study as associated with cytomegalovirus.

Receptor libraries were prepared by the immunoSEQ multiplex PCR assay. A mixture of 60 forward primers for TCR Vbeta segments and 13 reverse primers for TCR Jbeta segments was used in the multiplex PCR. The CDR3 region of rearranged TCR beta genes was amplified from genomic DNA by a multiplex PCR assay. On the Illumina HiSeq System, the amplified TCR beta libraries were sequenced as 87-base-pair reads. As for the authors' bioinformatics: In a later analysis, about 80 million unique TCR beta chains were counted across the approximately 640 repertoires, and roughly 9.9 million of these chains were shared by at least two donors. To remove PCR and sequencing errors, raw reads were error-corrected and collapsed into unique sequences using a nearest-neighbor algorithm that merged closely related sequences. To assign V, D and J gene segments, CDR3 sequences were aligned to IMGT reference sequences. For a sequence to be retained, at least a six-nucleotide match to both a V gene segment and a J gene segment was required. Rearrangements were classified as productive when the CDR3 lacked stop codons and remained in frame with V and J, and all other rearrangements were classified as non-productive. Following IMGT convention, CDR3 was defined as the stretch from the second conserved V-encoded cysteine to the conserved J-encoded phenylalanine. Sequences without an unambiguous match to a single V gene segment were excluded from the earlier analysis of several hundred of the donors. An earlier analysis of several hundred of the donors called V segments functional above 56.7% productive rearrangements and segregating when the between-donor standard deviation exceeded 5%. A statistical classification framework was built to diagnose cytomegalovirus status from the catalog of TCR beta chain sequences. V and J gene assignment, in a later analysis, came from comparing TCR nucleotide sequences with IMGT/GENE-DB human TR gene sequences. Using the TCRdist pipeline, a later analysis assigned CDR3 sequences along with most-parsimonious VDJ recombination scenarios. A later analysis defined each TCR beta chain by its CDR3 amino acid sequence plus V-gene family, and excluded reads lacking a unique V-gene family. A later analysis removed several hundred highly shared, low-generation-probability nucleotide sequences to deal with suspected cross-contamination and a sequencing artifact. A later analysis calculated a clonal expansion index for each public chain from normalized within-repertoire ranks of inferred template counts. Generation probabilities in a later analysis came from a VDJ recombination model fitted to out-of-frame rearrangements, and those results were checked against IGoR. Hypergeometric tests were used in a later analysis to score TCR-TCR, TCR-HLA and TCR-CMV co-occurrence, with a repertoire-size bias correction applied to the TCR pairs. To estimate false discovery rates, a later analysis permuted the HLA or CMV assignments 20 times. In a later analysis, co-occurring TCRs were grouped using DBSCAN, with TCRdist sequence similarity added in when clustering inside HLA-allele-positive subsets. Co-occurrence clustering excluded repertoires with fewer than 30,000 or more than 120,000 public chains, plus five with anomalous nucleotide sharing. Entries here come from immuneACCESS through TCRdb and include only in-frame sequences with V and J called. Some clones fail to appear in such tables; in the studies checked, an unresolved V gene covers under half of the shortfall, and the cause of the remainder is unknown. The DNA gave D and trimming, while V, J and clone size come from that table. Across this sample there are nearly 200,000 clones, with under 90% seen only once. 0.098% of the sample comes from the top ten.

The TCR originated in a boy between 2 and 15 years old in good health and CMV-seronegative. The rearrangement joined TRBV5-4 to TRBJ1-1, and perhaps TRBD1 as D gene, on 5 matching bases. Sequenced input: PBMCs. In nucleotides, the sequence is TGTGCCAGCAGCCCGGGGGGTGAAGCTTTCTTT. Its protein is CASSPGGEAFF.